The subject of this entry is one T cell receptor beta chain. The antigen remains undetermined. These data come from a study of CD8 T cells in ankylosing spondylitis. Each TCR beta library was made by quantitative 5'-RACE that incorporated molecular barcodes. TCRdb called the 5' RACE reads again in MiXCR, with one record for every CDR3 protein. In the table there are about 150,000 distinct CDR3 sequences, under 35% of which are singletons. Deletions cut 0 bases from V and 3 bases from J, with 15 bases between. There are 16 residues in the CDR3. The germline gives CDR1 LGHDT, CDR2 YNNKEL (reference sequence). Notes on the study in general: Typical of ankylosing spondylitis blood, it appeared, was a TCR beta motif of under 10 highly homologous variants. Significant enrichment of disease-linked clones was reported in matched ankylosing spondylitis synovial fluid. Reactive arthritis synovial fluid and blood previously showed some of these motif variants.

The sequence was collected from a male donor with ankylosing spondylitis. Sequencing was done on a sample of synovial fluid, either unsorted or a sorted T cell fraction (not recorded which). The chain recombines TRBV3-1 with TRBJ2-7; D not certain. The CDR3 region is CASSQDIGNPLYEQYF. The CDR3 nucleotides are TGTGCCAGCAGCCAAGATATAGGGAACCCCCTCTACGAGCAGTACTTC.